Given below is one TCR beta chain in context. The sample is drawn from a study of OX40 agonist ivuxolimab in advanced cancers. Some clones are missing from TCRdb's copy, which holds only in-frame ones; the method was immunoSEQ multiplex PCR. The table lists about 53,000 clones, around 87% of them singletons. The germline CDR1 and CDR2 sequences are SGHTA and FQGNSA. V was shortened by 0 bases and J by 9 bases, with 12 bases between the two germline ends. The CDR3 totals 14 residues. This material consisted of CD4+ or CD8+ T cells sorted from blood, taken in a trial of the OX40 agonist ivuxolimab. The chain couples TRBV7-2 to TRBJ2-1; TRBD1 is a possible D gene (6 bases). The sequence derives from an adult with an advanced solid tumor such as melanoma, head and neck, liver or kidney cancer. CDR3 sequence: CASSLAFEGGEQFF. As DNA, the CDR3 is TGTGCCAGCAGCTTAGCGTTTGAAGGGGGTGAGCAGTTCTTC.